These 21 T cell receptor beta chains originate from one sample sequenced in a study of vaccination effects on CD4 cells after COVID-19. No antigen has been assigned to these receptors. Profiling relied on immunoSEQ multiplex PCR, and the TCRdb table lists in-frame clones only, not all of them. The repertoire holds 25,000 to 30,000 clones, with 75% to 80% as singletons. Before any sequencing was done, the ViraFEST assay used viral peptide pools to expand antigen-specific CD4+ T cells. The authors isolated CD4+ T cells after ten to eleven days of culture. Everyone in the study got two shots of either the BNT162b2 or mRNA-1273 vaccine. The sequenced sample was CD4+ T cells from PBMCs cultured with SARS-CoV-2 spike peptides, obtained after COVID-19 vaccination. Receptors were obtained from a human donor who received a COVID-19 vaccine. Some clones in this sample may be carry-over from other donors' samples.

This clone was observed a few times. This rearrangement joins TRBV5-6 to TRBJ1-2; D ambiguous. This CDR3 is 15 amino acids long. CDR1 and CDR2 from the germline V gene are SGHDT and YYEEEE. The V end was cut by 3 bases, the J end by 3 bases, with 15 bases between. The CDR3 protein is CASSSSDKAHYGYTF. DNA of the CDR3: TGTGCCAGCAGCTCATCTGACAAGGCCCACTATGGCTACACCTTC. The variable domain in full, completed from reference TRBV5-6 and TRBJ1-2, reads DAGVTQSPTHLIKTRGQQVTLRCSPKSGHDTVSWYQQALGQGPQFIFQYYEEEERQRGNFPDRFSGHQFPNYSSELNVNALLLGDSALYLCASSSSDKAHYGYTFGSGTRLTVV.

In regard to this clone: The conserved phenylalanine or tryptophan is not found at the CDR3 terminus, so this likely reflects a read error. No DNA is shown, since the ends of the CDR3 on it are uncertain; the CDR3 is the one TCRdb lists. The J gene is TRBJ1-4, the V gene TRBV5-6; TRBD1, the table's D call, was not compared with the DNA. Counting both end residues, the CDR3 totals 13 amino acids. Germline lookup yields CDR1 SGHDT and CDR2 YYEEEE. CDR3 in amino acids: CASSFFDRGRLSL.

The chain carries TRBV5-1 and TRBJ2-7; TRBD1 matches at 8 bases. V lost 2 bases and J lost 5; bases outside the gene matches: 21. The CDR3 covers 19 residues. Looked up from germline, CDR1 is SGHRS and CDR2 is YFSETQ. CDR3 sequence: CASSLSQYGDTTGVDEQYV. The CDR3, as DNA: TGCGCCAGCAGCTTATCCCAGTACGGGGACACGACAGGGGTGGACGAGCAGTACGTC.

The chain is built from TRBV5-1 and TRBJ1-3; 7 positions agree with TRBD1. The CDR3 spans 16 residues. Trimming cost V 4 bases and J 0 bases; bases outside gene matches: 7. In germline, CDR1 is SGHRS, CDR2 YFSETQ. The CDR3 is CASSLQQGNSGNTIYF. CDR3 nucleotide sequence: TGCGCCAGCAGCCTCCAACAGGGGAACTCTGGAAACACCATATATTTT. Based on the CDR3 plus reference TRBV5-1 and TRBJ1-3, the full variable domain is KAGVTQTPRYLIKTRGQQVTLSCSPISGHRSVSWYQQTPGQGLQFLFEYFSETQRNKGNFPGRFSGRQFSNSRSEMNVSTLELGDSALYLCASSLQQGNSGNTIYFGEGSWLTVV.

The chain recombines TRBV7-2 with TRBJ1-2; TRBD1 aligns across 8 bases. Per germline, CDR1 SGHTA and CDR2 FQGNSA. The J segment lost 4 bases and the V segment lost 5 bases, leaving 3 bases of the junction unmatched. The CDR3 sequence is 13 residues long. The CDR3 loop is CASSPTGGYGYTF. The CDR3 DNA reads TGTGCCAGCAGCCCTACAGGGGGCTATGGCTACACCTTC.

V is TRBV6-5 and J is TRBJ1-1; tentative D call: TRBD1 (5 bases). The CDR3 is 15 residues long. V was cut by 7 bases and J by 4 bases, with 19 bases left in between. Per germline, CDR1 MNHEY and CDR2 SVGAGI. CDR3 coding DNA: TGTGCCAGCACCCTATGGGGCAGCGGGCCCACTGAAGCTTTCTTT. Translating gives CASTLWGSGPTEAFF.

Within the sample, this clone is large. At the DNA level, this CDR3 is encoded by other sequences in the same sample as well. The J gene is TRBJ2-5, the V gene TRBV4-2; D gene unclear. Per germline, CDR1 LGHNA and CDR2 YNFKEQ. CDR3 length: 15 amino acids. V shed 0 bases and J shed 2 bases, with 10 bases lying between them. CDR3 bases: TGTGCCAGCAGCCAAGATGGACGGGTTCAAGAGACCCAGTACTTC. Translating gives CASSQDGRVQETQYF.

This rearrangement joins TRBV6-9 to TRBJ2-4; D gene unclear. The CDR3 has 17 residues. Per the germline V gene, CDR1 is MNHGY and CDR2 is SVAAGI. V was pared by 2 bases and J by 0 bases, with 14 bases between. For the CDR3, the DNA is TGTGCCAGCAGTTATCACGCGACCTTACTAGCCAAAAACATTCAGTACTTC. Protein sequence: CASSYHATLLAKNIQYF.

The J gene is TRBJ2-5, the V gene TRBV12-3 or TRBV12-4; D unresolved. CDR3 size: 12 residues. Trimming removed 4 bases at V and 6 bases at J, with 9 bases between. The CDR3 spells CASSSTRKTQYF. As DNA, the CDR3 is TGTGCCAGCAGTTCAACCCGTAAGACCCAGTACTTC.

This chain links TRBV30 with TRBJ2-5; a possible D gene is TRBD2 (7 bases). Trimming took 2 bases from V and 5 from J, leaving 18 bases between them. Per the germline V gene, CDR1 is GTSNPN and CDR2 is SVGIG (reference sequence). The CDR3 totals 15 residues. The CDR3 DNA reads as TGTGCCTGGAGTACCCCTCGGGGGGCGCGGGAGACCCAGTACTTC. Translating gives CAWSTPRGARETQYF. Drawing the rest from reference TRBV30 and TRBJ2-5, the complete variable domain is SQTIHQWPATLVQPVGSPLSLECTVEGTSNPNLYWYRQAAGRGLQLLFYSVGIGQISSEVPQNLSASRPQDRQFILSSKKLLLSDSGFYLCAWSTPRGARETQYFGPGTRLLVL.

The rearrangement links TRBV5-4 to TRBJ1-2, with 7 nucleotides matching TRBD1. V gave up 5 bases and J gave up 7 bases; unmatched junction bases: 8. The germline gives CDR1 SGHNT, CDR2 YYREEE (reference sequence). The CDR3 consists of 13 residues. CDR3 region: CASSAGQVGGYTF. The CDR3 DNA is TGTGCCAGCAGTGCCGGACAGGTTGGTGGCTACACCTTC.

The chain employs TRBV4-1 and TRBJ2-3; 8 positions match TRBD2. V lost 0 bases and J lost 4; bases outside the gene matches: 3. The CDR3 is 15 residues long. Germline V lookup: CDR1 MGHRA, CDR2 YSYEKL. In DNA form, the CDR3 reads TGCGCCAGCAGCCAAGAGCTAGCGGGTTCAGATACGCAGTATTTT. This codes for CASSQELAGSDTQYF.

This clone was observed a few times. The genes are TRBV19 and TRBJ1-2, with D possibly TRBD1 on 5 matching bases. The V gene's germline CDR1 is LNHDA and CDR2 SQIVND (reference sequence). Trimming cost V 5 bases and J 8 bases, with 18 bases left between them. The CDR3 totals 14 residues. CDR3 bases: TGTGCCAGTAGTTCCGCCCGGGACGGCAAAGGCTACACCTTC. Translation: CASSSARDGKGYTF.

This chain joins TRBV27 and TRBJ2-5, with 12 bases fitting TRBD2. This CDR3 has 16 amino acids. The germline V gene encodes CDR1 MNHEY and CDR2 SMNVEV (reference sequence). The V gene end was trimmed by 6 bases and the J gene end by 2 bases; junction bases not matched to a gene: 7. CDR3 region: CASRATSGGTQETQYF. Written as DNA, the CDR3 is TGTGCCAGCAGGGCCACTAGCGGGGGGACACAAGAGACCCAGTACTTC.

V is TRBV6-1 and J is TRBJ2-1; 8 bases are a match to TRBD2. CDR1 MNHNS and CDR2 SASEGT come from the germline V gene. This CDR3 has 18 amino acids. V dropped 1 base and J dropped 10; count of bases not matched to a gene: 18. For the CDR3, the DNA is TGTGCCAGCAGTGAAGAGGGCGCGGCGGGGGGTACCCGAGGCGAGCAGTTCTTC. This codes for CASSEEGAAGGTRGEQFF.

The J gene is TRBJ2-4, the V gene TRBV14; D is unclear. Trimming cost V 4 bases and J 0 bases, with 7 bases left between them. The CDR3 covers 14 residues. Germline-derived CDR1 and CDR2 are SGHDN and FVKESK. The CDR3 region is CASSPVGAKNIQYF. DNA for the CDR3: TGTGCCAGCAGCCCCGTGGGAGCCAAAAACATTCAGTACTTC.

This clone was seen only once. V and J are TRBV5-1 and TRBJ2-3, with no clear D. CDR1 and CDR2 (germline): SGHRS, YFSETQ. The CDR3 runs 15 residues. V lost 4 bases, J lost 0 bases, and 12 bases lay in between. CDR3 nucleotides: TGCGCCAGCAGCCCGTCCGACCCCAGCACAGATACGCAGTATTTT. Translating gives CASSPSDPSTDTQYF.

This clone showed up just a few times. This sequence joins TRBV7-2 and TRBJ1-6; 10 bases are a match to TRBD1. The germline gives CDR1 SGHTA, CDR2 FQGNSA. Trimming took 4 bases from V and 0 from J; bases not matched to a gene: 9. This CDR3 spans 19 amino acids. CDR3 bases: TGTGCCAGCAGCTCTATGTACAGGACAGGGGGCTCCTATAATTCACCCCTCCACTTT. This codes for CASSSMYRTGGSYNSPLHF.

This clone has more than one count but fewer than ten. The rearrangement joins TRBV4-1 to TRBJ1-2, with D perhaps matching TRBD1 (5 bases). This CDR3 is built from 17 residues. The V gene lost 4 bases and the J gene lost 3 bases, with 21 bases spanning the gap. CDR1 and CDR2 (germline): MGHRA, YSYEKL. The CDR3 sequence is CASSPSQGASLDYGYTF. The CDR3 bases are TGCGCCAGCAGCCCCTCTCAAGGGGCTAGTTTAGACTATGGCTACACCTTC.

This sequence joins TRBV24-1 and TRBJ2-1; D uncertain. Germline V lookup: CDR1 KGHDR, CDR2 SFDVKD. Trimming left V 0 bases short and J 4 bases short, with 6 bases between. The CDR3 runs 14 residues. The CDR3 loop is CATSDLQVYNEQFF. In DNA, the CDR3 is TGTGCCACCAGTGATTTGCAAGTATACAATGAGCAGTTCTTC.

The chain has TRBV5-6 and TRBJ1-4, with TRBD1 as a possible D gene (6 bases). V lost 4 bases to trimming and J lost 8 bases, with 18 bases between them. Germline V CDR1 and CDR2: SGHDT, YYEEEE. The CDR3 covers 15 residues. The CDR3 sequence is CASSPGGLRSEKLFF. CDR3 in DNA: TGTGCCAGCAGCCCGGGGGGCCTACGGTCCGAAAAACTGTTTTTT.